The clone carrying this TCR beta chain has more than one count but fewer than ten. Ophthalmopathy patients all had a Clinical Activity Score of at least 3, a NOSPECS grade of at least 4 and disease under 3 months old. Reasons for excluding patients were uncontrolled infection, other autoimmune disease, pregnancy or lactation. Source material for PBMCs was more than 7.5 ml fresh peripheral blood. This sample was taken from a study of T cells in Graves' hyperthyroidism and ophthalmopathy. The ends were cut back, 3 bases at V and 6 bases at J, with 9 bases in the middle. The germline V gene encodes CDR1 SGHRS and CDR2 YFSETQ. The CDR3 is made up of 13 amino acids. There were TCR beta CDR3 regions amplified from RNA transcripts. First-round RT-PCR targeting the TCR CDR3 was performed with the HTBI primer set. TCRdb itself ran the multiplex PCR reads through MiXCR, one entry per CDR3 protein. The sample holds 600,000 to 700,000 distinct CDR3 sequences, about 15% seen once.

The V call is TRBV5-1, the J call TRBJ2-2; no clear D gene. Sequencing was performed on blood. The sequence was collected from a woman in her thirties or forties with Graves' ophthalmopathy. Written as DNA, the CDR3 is TGCGCCAGCAGCTCTATCGAGGCCGGGGAGCTGTTTTTT. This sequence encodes CASSSIEAGELFF.